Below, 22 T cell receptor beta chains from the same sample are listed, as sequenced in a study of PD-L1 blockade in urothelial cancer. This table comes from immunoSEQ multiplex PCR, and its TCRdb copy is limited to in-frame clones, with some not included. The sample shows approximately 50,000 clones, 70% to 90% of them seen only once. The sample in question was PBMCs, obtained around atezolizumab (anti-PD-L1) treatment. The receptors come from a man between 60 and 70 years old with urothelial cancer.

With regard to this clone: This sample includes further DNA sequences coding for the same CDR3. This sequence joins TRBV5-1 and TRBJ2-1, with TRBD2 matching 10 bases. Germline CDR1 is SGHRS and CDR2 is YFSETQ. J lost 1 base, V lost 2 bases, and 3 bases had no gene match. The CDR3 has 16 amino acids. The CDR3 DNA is TGCGCCAGCAGCTTAGCGGGGGGGTCTTCCTACAATGAGCAGTTCTTC. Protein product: CASSLAGGSSYNEQFF.

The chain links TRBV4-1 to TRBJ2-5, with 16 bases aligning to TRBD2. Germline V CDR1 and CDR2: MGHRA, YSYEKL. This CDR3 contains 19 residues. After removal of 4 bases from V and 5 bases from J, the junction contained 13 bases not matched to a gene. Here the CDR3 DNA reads TGCGCCAGCAGCCCCTTTTATGGGACTAGCGGGGGGGAGGGGGAGACCCAGTACTTC. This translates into CASSPFYGTSGGEGETQYF.

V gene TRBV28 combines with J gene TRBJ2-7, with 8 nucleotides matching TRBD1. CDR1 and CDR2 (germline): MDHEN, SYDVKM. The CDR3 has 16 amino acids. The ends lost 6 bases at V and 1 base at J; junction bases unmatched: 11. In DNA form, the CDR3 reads TGTGCCAGCAGCCTTAACACAGGGGGTCGGTCCTACGAGCAGTACTTC. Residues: CASSLNTGGRSYEQYF.

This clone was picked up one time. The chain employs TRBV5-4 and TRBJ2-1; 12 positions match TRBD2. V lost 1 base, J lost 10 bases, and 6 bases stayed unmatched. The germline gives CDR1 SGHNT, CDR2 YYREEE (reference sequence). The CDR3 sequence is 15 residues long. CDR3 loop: CASSLMVGLAGEQFF. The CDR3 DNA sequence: TGTGCCAGCAGCTTGATGGTCGGACTAGCGGGGGAGCAGTTCTTC.

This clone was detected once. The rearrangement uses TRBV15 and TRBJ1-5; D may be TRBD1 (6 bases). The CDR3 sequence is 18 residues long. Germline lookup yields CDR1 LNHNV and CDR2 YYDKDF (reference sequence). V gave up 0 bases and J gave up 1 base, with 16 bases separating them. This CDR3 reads CATSRDGWSGQSNQPQHF. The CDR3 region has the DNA TGTGCCACCAGCAGAGATGGGTGGTCGGGACAAAGCAATCAGCCCCAGCATTTT.

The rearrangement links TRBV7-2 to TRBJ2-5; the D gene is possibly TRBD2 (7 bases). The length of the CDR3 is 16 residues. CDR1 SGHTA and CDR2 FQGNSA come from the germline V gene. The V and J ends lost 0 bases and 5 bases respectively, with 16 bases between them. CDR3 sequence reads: CASSLALGGAGETQYF. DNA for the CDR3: TGTGCCAGCAGCTTAGCCCTGGGGGGGGCAGGGGAGACCCAGTACTTC.

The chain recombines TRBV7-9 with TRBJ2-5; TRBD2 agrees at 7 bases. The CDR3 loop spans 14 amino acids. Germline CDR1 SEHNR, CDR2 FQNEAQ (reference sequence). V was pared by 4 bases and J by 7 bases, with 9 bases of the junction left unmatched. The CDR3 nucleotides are TGTGCCAGCAGCTCAGGAATGGGGGAGGGGACCCAGTACTTC. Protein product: CASSSGMGEGTQYF.

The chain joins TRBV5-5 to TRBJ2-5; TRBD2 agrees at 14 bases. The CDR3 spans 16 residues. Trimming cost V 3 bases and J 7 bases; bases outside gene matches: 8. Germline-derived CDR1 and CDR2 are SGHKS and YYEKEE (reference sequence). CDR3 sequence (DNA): TGTGCCAGCAGCTGGGGGACTAGCGGGGGTGGTGGGACCCAGTACTTC. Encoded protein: CASSWGTSGGGGTQYF.

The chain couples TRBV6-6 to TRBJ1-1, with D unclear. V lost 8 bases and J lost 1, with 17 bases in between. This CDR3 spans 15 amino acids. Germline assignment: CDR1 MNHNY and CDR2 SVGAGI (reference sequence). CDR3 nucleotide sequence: TGTGCCAGCCAGCTTGTTACGGGTGGGAACACTGAAGCTTTCTTT. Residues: CASQLVTGGNTEAFF.

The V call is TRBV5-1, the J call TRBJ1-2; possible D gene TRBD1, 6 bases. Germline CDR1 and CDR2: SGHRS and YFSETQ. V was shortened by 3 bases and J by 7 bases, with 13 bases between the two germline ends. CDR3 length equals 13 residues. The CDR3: CASSWGPDSGYTF. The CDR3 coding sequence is TGCGCCAGCAGCTGGGGACCGGACAGTGGCTACACCTTC. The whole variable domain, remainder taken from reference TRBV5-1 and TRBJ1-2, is KAGVTQTPRYLIKTRGQQVTLSCSPISGHRSVSWYQQTPGQGLQFLFEYFSETQRNKGNFPGRFSGRQFSNSRSEMNVSTLELGDSALYLCASSWGPDSGYTFGSGTRLTVV.

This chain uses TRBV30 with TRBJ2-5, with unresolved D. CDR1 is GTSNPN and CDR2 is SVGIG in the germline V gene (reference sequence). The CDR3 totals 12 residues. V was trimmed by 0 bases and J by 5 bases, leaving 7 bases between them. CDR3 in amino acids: CAWSVGAETQYF. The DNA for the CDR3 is TGTGCCTGGAGTGTAGGAGCGGAGACCCAGTACTTC.

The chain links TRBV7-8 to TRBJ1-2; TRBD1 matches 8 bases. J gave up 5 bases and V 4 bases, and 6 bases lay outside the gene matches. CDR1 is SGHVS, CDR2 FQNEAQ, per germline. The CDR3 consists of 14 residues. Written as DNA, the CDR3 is TGTGCCAGCAGCTCCGGGACAGGTCCTTATGGCTACACCTTC. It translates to CASSSGTGPYGYTF. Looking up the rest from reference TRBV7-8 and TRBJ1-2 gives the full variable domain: GAGVSQSPRYKVAKRGQDVALRCDPISGHVSLFWYQQALGQGPEFLTYFQNEAQLDKSGLPSDRFFAERPEGSVSTLKIQRTQQEDSAVYLCASSSGTGPYGYTFGSGTRLTVV.

CDR3 nucleotide sequence: TGTGCCAGTAGAGACCCGGGACAGGGTTATGGCTACACCTTC. Encoded protein: CASRDPGQGYGYTF. The chain recombines TRBV19 with TRBJ1-2; 9 bases agree with TRBD1. V shed 6 bases, J shed 5 bases, and the junction held 7 bases outside the gene matches. The CDR3 totals 14 residues. Germline V lookup: CDR1 LNHDA, CDR2 SQIVND (reference sequence).

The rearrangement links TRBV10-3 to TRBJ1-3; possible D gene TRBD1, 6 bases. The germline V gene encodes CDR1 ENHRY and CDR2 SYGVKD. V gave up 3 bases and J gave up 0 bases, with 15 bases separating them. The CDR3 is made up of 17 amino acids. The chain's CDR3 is CAISDTGKKGSGNTIYF. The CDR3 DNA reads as TGTGCCATCAGTGACACAGGGAAAAAGGGCTCTGGAAACACCATATATTTT.

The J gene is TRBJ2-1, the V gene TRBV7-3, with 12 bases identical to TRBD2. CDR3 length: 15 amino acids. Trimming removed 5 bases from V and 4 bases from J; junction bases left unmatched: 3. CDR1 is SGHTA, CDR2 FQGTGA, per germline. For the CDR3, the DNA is TGTGCCAGCAGCACTAGCGGGGGGTTTTACAATGAGCAGTTCTTC. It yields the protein CASSTSGGFYNEQFF.

The DNA of the CDR3 is TGCGCCAGCAGCTTGGGAGGAGGGCTGAGCACTGAAGCTTTCTTT. Amino acids: CASSLGGGLSTEAFF. The chain has TRBV5-1 and TRBJ1-1; no definite D call. CDR3 length: 15 residues. Germline V gives CDR1 SGHRS, CDR2 YFSETQ. Deletions cut 0 bases from V and 4 bases from J, with 13 bases between.

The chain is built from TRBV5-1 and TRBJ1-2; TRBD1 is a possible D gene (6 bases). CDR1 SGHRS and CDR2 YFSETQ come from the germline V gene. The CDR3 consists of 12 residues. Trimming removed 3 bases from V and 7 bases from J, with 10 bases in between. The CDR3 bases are TGCGCCAGCAGCTCCGGACAGTTTGGCTACACCTTC. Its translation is CASSSGQFGYTF.

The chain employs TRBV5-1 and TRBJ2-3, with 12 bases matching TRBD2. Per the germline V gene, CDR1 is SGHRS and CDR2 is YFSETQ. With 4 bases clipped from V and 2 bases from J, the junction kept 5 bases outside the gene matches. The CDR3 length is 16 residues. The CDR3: CASSERLAGDTDTQYF. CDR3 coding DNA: TGCGCCAGCAGCGAACGACTAGCGGGGGACACAGATACGCAGTATTTT. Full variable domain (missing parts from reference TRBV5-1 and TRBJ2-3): KAGVTQTPRYLIKTRGQQVTLSCSPISGHRSVSWYQQTPGQGLQFLFEYFSETQRNKGNFPGRFSGRQFSNSRSEMNVSTLELGDSALYLCASSERLAGDTDTQYFGPGTRLTVL.

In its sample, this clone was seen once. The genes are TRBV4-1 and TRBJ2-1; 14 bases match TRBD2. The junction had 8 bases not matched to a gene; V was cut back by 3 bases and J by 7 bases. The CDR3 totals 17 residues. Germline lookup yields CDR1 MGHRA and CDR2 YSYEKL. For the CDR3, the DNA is TGCGCCAGCAGCCAGGGACTAGCGGGGGCTCGGGGAAATGAGCAGTTCTTC. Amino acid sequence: CASSQGLAGARGNEQFF.

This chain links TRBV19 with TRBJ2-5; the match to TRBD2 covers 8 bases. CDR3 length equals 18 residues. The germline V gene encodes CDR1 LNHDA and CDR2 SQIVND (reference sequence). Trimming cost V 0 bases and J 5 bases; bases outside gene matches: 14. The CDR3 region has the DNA TGTGCCAGTAGTATAGATCCATCGGGGGTAGCGGGGTTGGAGACCCAGTACTTC. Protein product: CASSIDPSGVAGLETQYF.

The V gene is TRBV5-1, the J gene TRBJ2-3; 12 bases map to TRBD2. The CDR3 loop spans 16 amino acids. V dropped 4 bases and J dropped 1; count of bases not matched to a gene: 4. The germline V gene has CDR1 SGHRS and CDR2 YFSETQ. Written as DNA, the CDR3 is TGCGCCAGCAGCACCCGACTAGCGGGGGGCACAGATACGCAGTATTTT. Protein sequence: CASSTRLAGGTDTQYF.

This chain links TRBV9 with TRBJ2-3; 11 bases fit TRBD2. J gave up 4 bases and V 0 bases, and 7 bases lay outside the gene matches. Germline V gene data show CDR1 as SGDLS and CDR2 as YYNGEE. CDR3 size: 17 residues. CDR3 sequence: CASSVGIAGGLADTQYF. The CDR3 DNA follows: TGTGCCAGCAGCGTAGGGATAGCGGGGGGGCTGGCAGATACGCAGTATTTT.